One and the same sample provided the 23 T cell receptor beta chains below, sequenced in a study of tumor-infiltrating lymphocytes in primary liver carcinoma. Each 20-30 mg portion of unsorted bulk tissue served as the source for co-extraction of RNA and DNA. The investigators made TCR beta cDNA from around 530 ng total RNA, using a constant-region primer. Investigators got TCR beta libraries out of three nested multiplex PCR rounds, done with slightly modified ARM-PCR. For roughly 10 cycles apiece, the opening two PCR rounds ran with TRBV1-TRBV30 forward primers and a C-beta reverse primer. TCRdb reprocessed the multiplex PCR reads via MiXCR and lists one record per CDR3 protein. The repertoire holds roughly 22,000 distinct CDR3 sequences, with more than 75% as singletons. The specimen sequenced was liver tumor tissue from sampling region 2. The subset is: tumor region T2, inferior pole. These receptors came from a woman aged 25 to 39 with primary liver carcinoma and hepatitis B virus infection.

With respect to this clonotype: The conserved final phenylalanine or tryptophan is absent from the CDR3, which likely points to a read error. V and J are TRBV12-3 or TRBV12-4 and TRBJ2-3, with D unclear. The CDR3 is made up of 15 amino acids. The CDR3 bases are TGTGACGGCAGTTTTCCCCCTCCTAGCACAGATACGCAGTATTAT. Its protein is CDGSFPPPSTDTQYY.

Concerning this clonotype: In this CDR3 the conserved last residue, phenylalanine or tryptophan, is missing, so a read error is likely. This chain links TRBV11-2 with TRBJ1-2; TRBD1 is a possible D gene (5 bases). Germline assignment: CDR1 SGHAT and CDR2 FQNNGV. The CDR3 spans 14 residues. CDR3 sequence: CHSSFSQANYGYTI. The CDR3 nucleotides read TGTCACAGCAGCTTTTCACAGGCTAACTATGGCTACACCATC.

The rearrangement joins TRBV29-1 to TRBJ2-7; D is unclear. The DNA matches TRBJ2-1 better at its end, which makes the J call doubtful. Germline V lookup: CDR1 SQVTM, CDR2 ANQGSEA. The CDR3 sequence is 12 residues long. In DNA form, the CDR3 reads TGCAGCGTTGAAACCTGCCCCTACGAGCAGTTCTTC. This sequence encodes CSVETCPYEQFF.

J is TRBJ2-3 and V is TRBV11-2; either TRBD1 or TRBD2 may supply D (7 bases each). There are 17 residues in the CDR3. Germline V gives CDR1 SGHAT, CDR2 FQNNGV. Trimming pared 9 bases from V and 2 bases from J, leaving 24 bases between. The CDR3 region is CASSHRGGGSLTDTQYF. In DNA, the CDR3 is TGTGCCAGTAGCCATCGAGGGGGCGGGAGCCTCACAGATACGCAGTATTTT.

Points on this clonotype: It is likely a read error, because the conserved phenylalanine at the end of the CDR3 is missing. The chain recombines TRBV5-5 with TRBJ2-4, with 7 positions matching TRBD2. Germline V lookup: CDR1 SGHKS, CDR2 YYEKEE (reference sequence). This CDR3 region has 17 residues. CDR3 sequence (DNA): TGTGCAGGCAGCTTAGTAGGAATGAGGGAGGGGTCGGACATTCAGTACCTC. Translation: CAGSLVGMREGSDIQYL.

About this clonotype itself: An end of the junction does not agree with germline; a read error may underlie this. The J gene is TRBJ2-5, the V gene TRBV11-2; a weak D match, TRBD2 (6 bases). The germline V gene has CDR1 SGHAT and CDR2 FQNNGV. CDR3 length: 14 residues. The CDR3 region is CTSSSPGSWEVQYF. In nucleotides, the CDR3 is TGTACCAGCAGTTCCCCGGGGAGCTGGGAGGTCCAGTACTTC.

Details on this clonotype: No conserved phenylalanine or tryptophan is present at the end of the CDR3, so a read error is the likely explanation. This chain links TRBV7-2 with TRBJ2-7; D remains ambiguous. Germline V gene lookup returns CDR1 SGHTA and CDR2 FQGNSA. The CDR3 extends over 12 amino acids. The ends were cut back, 2 bases at V and 5 bases at J, with 7 bases in the middle. The CDR3 is CASSLSDHEQYI. As DNA, the CDR3 is TGTGCCAGCAGCTTAAGTGACCACGAGCAGTACATC.

A note on this clonotype: A junction boundary mismatches the germline segment, possibly from a read error. The rearrangement links TRBV6-5 to TRBJ2-5, with TRBD1 matching 8 bases. The CDR3 extends over 13 amino acids. Germline V CDR1 and CDR2: MNHEY, SVGAGI. CDR3 sequence (DNA): TGTGCCAGCAGTGCTGGCAGGGGGCTGACCGAGTACTTC. Its protein is CASSAGRGLTEYF.

Notes on this clonotype: At one end the junction does not follow the germline gene, possibly because of a read error. This rearrangement joins TRBV28 to TRBJ1-5, with D perhaps TRBD1 (5 bases). This CDR3 spans 16 amino acids. Per the germline V gene, CDR1 is MDHEN and CDR2 is SYDVKM. The CDR3 nucleotides read TGTGCCAGCAGTCCCCGACAGTGGTATAGCTATCAGCCCCGGCATTTT. It codes for CASSPRQWYSYQPRHF.

In this sample, this clonotype turned up once. Since no conserved phenylalanine or tryptophan closes the CDR3, a read error is the likely cause. V is TRBV28 and J is TRBJ2-1; tentatively, D is TRBD2 (5 bases). The CDR3 is 14 residues long. Trimming shortened V by 6 bases and J by 6 bases, and 15 bases separated the two germline ends. CDR1 and CDR2 (germline): MDHEN, SYDVKM. The CDR3 here is CASSTREGTNEQFL. As DNA, the CDR3 is TGTGCCAGCAGCACCCGAGAGGGCACCAATGAGCAGTTCTTA.

As regards this clonotype: The missing conserved phenylalanine or tryptophan at the end of this CDR3 makes a read error likely. This chain links TRBV5-6 with TRBJ1-2; no clear D gene. Germline V gives CDR1 SGHDT, CDR2 YYEEEE. This CDR3 contains 13 residues. CDR3 sequence: CACSFRKKYVYTI. For the CDR3, the DNA is TGTGCCTGCAGCTTTCGCAAGAAGTATGTCTACACCATC.

Written as DNA, the CDR3 is TGCAGCGTTGAGGGACTTAACAAAGAGACCCAGTACTTC. It is translated as CSVEGLNKETQYF. This chain links TRBV29-1 with TRBJ2-5; D possibly corresponds to TRBD2 (6 bases). Germline V gene lookup returns CDR1 SQVTM and CDR2 ANQGSEA. This CDR3 has 13 residues. V lost 3 bases and J lost 3, with 11 bases in between.

A remark on this clonotype: At one end the junction does not follow the germline gene, possibly because of a read error. The gene calls are TRBV11-2 and TRBJ2-1, with 11 bases fitting TRBD2. Germline assignment: CDR1 SGHAT and CDR2 FQNNGV. CDR3 length equals 16 residues. DNA of the CDR3: TGTGTCAGCAGTACCTCTCTAGCGGGAGGATACAATGAGCAGCTCTTC. Its translation: CVSSTSLAGGYNEQLF.

CDR3 loop: CAGTQYGGGLFYNEQFF. DNA for the CDR3: TGTGCCGGCACCCAGTACGGGGGAGGGCTATTCTACAATGAGCAGTTCTTC. This chain connects TRBV28 to TRBJ2-1, with 7 nucleotides matching TRBD2. CDR3 length equals 17 residues. The germline V gene encodes CDR1 MDHEN and CDR2 SYDVKM. V lost 11 bases to trimming and J lost 3 bases; unmatched junction nucleotides: 19. The variable domain in full, with the rest retrieved from reference TRBV28 and TRBJ2-1, is DVKVTQSSRYLVKRTGEKVFLECVQDMDHENMFWYRQDPGLGLRLIYFSYDVKMKEKGDIPEGYSVSREKKERFSLILESASTNQTSMYLCAGTQYGGGLFYNEQFFGPGTRLTVL.

A note on this clonotype: An end of the junction does not agree with germline; a read error may underlie this. The J gene is TRBJ2-1, the V gene TRBV10-3; the match to TRBD2 covers 8 bases. Germline CDR1 ENHRY, CDR2 SYGVKD. The CDR3 loop spans 16 amino acids. The CDR3 sequence is CVISGLAAGAYNEQFF. CDR3 in DNA: TGTGTCATCAGTGGGTTGGCAGCGGGAGCCTACAATGAGCAGTTCTTC.

A word on this clonotype: Its ends do not fully match the called genes, so a read error is possible. This sequence joins TRBV11-2 and TRBJ1-2; D remains unclear. The length of the CDR3 is 16 residues. Germline loops: CDR1 SGHAT, CDR2 FQNNGV. CDR3 nucleotide sequence: TGTGCCAGCAGCGCACGAGGCGGGGATTGGAGCTATGGTTACAACTTC. Encoded protein: CASSARGGDWSYGYNF.

This clonotype has more than one count but fewer than ten. V usage is TRBV4-3 and J usage is TRBJ2-1; D is ambiguous. Trimming took off 0 bases at V and 0 bases at J, with 9 bases between the two ends. The CDR3 is 16 amino acids. Per germline, CDR1 LGHNA and CDR2 YSLEER. The chain's CDR3 is CASSQDARSSYNEQFF. The CDR3, as DNA: TGCGCCAGCAGCCAAGACGCGAGGAGCTCCTACAATGAGCAGTTCTTC.

As regards this clonotype: At one end the junction does not follow the germline gene, possibly because of a read error. The chain carries TRBV11-2 and TRBJ1-2; D remains unclear. The CDR3 covers 16 residues. Germline V gene sequence: CDR1 SGHAT, CDR2 FQNNGV. The CDR3 sequence is CASSPRGGDWSYSYTF. The CDR3 DNA reads as TGTGCTAGCAGCCCACGAGGCGGGGATTGGAGCTATAGCTACACCTTT.

The V gene is TRBV30, the J gene TRBJ2-3, with D hard to call. In germline, CDR1 is GTSNPN, CDR2 SVGIG (reference sequence). Trimming left V 5 bases short and J 6 bases short, with 9 bases between. This CDR3 contains 11 residues. CDR3 DNA sequence: TGTGCCTGGTCGGCGGTGGATACGCAGTATTTT. This encodes CAWSAVDTQYF.

This chain links TRBV11-2 with TRBJ2-7; D may be TRBD2 (5 bases). The germline CDR1 and CDR2 sequences are SGHAT and FQNNGV. The CDR3 length is 13 residues. The CDR3 spells CGSSLGSSYEQYF. The CDR3 nucleotides are TGTGGGAGCAGCTTAGGGAGTAGCTACGAGCAGTACTTC. The whole variable domain, remainder taken from reference TRBV11-2 and TRBJ2-7, is EAGVAQSPRYKIIEKRQSVAFWCNPISGHATLYWYQQILGQGPKLLIQFQNNGVVDDSQLPKDRFSAERLKGVDSTLKIQPAKLEDSAVYLCGSSLGSSYEQYFGPGTRLTVT.

Remarks on this clonotype: One end of the junction varies from germline; a read error may be responsible. The rearrangement joins TRBV6-5 to TRBJ2-6; 8 bases align to TRBD1. There are 18 residues in the CDR3. Germline CDR1 and CDR2: MNHEY and SVGAGI. The chain's CDR3 is CASSLWTGTKAGANVLTF. As DNA, the CDR3 is TGCGCCAGCAGTCTTTGGACAGGGACGAAAGCTGGGGCCAACGTCCTGACTTTT.

The chain combines TRBV24-1 with TRBJ1-1, with 7 bases identical to TRBD1. CDR1 is KGHDR, CDR2 SFDVKD, per germline. The CDR3 is made up of 14 amino acids. Losses at the gene ends were 10 bases for V and 1 base for J; bases not matched to a gene: 8. The CDR3 reads CATASGGRNTEAFF. In DNA form, the CDR3 reads TGTGCCACTGCTTCAGGGGGAAGGAACACTGAAGCTTTCTTT.

As regards this clonotype: One junction end disagrees with the germline gene, perhaps due to a read error. The J gene is TRBJ1-4, the V gene TRBV28; D remains ambiguous. The CDR3 has 14 amino acids. Germline V lookup: CDR1 MDHEN, CDR2 SYDVKM. CDR3 loop: CSSSSGTNNEKLFF. In DNA form, the CDR3 reads TGTTCCAGCAGTTCGGGTACAAATAATGAAAAACTGTTTTTT.